This T cell receptor beta chain appears in the sequencing data of a study of technical replicates of blood from a handful of donors. Data came from immunoSEQ multiplex PCR; TCRdb stores just in-frame clones and leaves some out. The data hold roughly 72,000 clones, with 85% to 95% observed a single time. V was cut by 5 bases and J by 4 bases, with 14 bases left in between. This CDR3 is 14 amino acids long. In germline, CDR1 is SGHTA, CDR2 FQGNSA. This receptor was identified in a human donor in good health. The chain carries TRBV7-2 and TRBJ2-5; a weak D match, TRBD1 (8 bases). Sequencing used T cells isolated from PBMCs. The CDR3 region is CASSLQGEGETQYF. CDR3 bases: TGTGCCAGCAGCCTACAGGGGGAGGGAGAGACCCAGTACTTC.